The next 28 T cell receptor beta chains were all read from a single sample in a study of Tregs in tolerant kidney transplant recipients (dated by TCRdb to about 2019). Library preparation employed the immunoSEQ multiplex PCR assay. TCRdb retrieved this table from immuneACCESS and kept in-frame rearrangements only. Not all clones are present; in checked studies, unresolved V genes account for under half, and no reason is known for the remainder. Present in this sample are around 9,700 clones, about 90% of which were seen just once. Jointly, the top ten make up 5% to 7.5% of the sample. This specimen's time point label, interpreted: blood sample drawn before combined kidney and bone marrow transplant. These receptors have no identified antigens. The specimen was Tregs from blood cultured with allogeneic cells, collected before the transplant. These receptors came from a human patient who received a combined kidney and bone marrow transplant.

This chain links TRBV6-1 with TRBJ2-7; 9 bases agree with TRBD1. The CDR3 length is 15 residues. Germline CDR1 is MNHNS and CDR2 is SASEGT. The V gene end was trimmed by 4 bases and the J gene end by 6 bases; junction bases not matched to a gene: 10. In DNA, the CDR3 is TGTGCCAGCAGTGGCCAACGGGACAGGGTGGCCGAGCAGTACTTC. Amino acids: CASSGQRDRVAEQYF.

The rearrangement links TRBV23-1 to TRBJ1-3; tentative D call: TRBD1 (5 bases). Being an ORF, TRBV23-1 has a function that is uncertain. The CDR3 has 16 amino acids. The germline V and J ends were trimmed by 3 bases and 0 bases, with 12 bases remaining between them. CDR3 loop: CASSHLGPFSGNTIYF. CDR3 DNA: TGCGCCAGCAGTCACCTGGGACCCTTCTCTGGAAACACCATATATTTT.

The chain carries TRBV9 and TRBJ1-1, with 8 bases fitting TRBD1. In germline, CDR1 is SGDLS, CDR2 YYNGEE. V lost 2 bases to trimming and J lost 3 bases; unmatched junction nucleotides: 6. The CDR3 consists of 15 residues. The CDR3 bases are TGTGCCAGCAGCGTGACAGGGGTCTGGCACACTGAAGCTTTCTTT. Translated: CASSVTGVWHTEAFF. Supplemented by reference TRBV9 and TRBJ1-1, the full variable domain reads DSGVTQTPKHLITATGQRVTLRCSPRSGDLSVYWYQQSLDQGLQFLIQYYNGEERAKGNILERFSAQQFPDLHSELNLSSLELGDSALYFCASSVTGVWHTEAFFGQGTRLTVV.

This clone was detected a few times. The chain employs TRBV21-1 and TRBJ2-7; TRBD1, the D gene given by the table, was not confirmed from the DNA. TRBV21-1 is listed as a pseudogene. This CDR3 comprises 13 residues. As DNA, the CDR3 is TGTGCCAGCAGCGCCCGACAGGGAGGTGAGCAGTACTTC. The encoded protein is CASSARQGGEQYF.

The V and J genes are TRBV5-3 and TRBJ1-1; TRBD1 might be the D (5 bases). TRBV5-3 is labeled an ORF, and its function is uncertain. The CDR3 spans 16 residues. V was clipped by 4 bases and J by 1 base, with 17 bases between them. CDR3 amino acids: CARSLNLDTGNTEAFF. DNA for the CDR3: TGTGCCAGAAGCCTAAACTTAGACACAGGGAACACTGAAGCTTTCTTT.

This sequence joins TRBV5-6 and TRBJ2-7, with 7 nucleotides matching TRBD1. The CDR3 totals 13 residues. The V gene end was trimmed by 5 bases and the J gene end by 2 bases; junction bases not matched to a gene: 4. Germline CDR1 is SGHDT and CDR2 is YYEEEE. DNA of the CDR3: TGTGCCAGCAGTAGACAGGGACCCTACGAGCAGTACTTC. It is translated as CASSRQGPYEQYF.

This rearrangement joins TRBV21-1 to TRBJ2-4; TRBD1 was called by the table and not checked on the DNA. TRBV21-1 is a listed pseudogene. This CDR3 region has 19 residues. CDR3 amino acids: CASSKGPGGDYLAKNIQYF. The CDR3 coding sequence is TGTGCCAGCAGCAAAGGCCCAGGGGGCGATTACCTAGCCAAAAACATTCAGTACTTC.

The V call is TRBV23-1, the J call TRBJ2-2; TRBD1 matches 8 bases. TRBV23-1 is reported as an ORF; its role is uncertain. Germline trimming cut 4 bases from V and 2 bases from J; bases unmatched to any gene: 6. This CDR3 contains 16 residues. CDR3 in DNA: TGCGCCAGCAGTCGGTTGGCAGGGGGCAACACCGGGGAGCTGTTTTTT. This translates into CASSRLAGGNTGELFF.

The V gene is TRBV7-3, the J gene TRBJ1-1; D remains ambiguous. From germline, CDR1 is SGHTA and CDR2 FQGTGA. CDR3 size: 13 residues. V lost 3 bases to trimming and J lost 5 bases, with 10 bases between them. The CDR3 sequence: CASSFSAGTEAFF. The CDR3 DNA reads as TGTGCCAGCAGCTTCTCGGCTGGGACTGAAGCTTTCTTT.

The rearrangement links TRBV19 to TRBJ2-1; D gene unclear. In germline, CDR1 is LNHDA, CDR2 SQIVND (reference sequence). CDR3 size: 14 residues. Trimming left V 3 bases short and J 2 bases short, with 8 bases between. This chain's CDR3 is CASSISRAYNEQFF. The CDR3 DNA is TGTGCCAGTAGTATCTCCCGGGCCTACAATGAGCAGTTCTTC.

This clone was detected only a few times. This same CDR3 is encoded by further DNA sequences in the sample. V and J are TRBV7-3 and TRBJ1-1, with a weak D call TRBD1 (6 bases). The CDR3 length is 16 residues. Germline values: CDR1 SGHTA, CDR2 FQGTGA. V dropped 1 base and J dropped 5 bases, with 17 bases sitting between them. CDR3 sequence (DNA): TGTGCCAGCAGCTTAATGGTGGGGGCTCCGGGGACTGAAGCTTTCTTT. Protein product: CASSLMVGAPGTEAFF. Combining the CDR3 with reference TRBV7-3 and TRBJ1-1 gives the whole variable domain GAGVSQTPSNKVTEKGKYVELRCDPISGHTALYWYRQSLGQGPEFLIYFQGTGAADDSGLPNDRFFAVRPEGSVSTLKIQRTERGDSAVYLCASSLMVGAPGTEAFFGQGTRLTVV.

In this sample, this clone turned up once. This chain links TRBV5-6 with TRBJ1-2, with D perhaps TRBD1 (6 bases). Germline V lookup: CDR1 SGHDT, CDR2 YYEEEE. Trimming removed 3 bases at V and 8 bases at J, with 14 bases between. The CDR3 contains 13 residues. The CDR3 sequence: CASSWRGARGYTF. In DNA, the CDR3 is TGTGCCAGCAGCTGGAGGGGGGCGAGGGGCTACACCTTC.

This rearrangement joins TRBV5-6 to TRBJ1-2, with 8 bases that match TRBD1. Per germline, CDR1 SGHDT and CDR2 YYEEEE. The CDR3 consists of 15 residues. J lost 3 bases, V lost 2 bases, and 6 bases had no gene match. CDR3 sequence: CASSFLSGGYYGYTF. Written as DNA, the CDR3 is TGTGCCAGCAGCTTTTTATCAGGGGGCTACTATGGCTACACCTTC.

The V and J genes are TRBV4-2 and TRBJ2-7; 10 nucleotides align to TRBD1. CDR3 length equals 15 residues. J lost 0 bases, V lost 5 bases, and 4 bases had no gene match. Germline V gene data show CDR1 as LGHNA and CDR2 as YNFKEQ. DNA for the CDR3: TGTGCCAGCAGCTTGGACAGGGGGAGCTCCTACGAGCAGTACTTC. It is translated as CASSLDRGSSYEQYF.

The CDR3 coding sequence is TGTGCCAGCAGCTTACGGACTAGCGGGGGGGCTATCCGCAATGAGCAGTTCTTC. It specifies CASSLRTSGGAIRNEQFF. V gene TRBV9 combines with J gene TRBJ2-1; 15 positions match TRBD2. Germline CDR1 is SGDLS and CDR2 is YYNGEE. Trimming removed 4 bases from V and 6 bases from J; junction bases left unmatched: 11. The CDR3 spans 18 residues.

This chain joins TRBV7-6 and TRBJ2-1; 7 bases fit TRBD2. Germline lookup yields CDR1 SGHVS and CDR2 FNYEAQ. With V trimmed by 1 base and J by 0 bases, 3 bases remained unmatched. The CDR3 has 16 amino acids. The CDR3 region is CASSLVLAPSYNEQFF. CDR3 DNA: TGTGCCAGCAGCTTAGTACTAGCGCCCTCCTACAATGAGCAGTTCTTC. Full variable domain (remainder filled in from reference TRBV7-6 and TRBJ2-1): GAGVSQSPRYKVTKRGQDVALRCDPISGHVSLYWYRQALGQGPEFLTYFNYEAQQDKSGLPNDRFSAERPEGSISTLTIQRTEQRDSAMYRCASSLVLAPSYNEQFFGPGTRLTVL.

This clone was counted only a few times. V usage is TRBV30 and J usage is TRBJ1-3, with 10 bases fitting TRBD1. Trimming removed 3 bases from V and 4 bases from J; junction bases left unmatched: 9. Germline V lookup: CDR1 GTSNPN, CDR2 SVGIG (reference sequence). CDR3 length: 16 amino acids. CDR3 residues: CAWRGTGVGFGNTIYF. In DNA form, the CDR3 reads TGTGCCTGGAGAGGGACAGGGGTGGGTTTCGGAAACACCATATATTTT.

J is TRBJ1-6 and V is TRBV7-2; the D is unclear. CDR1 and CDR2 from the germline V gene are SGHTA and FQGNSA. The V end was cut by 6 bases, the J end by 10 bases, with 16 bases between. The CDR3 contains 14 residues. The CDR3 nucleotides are TGTGCCAGCAGACCGCGGGCCGTGGGGTCACCCCTCCACTTT. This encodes CASRPRAVGSPLHF.

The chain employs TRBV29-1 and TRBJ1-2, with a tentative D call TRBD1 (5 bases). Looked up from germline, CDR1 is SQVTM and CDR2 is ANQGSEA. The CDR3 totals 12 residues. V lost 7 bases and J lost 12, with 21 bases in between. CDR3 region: CSGVIGTRGHTF. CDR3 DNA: TGCAGCGGTGTAATCGGGACCCGTGGTCACACCTTC.

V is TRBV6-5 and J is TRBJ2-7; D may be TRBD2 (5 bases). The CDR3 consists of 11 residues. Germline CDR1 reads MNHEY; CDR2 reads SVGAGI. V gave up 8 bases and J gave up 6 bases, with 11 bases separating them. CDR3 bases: TGTGCCAGCGTGCGAGGGATCGAGCAGTACTTC. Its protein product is CASVRGIEQYF.

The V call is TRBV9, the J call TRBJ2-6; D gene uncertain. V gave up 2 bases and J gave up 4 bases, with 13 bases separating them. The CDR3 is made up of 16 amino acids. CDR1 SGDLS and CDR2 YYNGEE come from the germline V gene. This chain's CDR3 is CASSVGIGAGANVLTF. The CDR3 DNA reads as TGTGCCAGCAGCGTGGGGATTGGTGCCGGGGCCAACGTCCTGACTTTC.

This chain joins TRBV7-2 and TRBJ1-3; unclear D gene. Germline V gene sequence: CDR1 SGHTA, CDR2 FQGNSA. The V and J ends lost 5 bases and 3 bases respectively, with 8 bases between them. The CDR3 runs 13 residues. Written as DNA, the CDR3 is TGTGCCAGCAGCGGAAGCGGTGGAAACACCATATATTTT. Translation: CASSGSGGNTIYF.

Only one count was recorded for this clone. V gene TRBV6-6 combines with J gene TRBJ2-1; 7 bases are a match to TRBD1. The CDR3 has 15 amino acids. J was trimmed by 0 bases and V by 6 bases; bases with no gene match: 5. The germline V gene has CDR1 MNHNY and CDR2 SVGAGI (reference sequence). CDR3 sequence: CASSQDRLSYNEQFF. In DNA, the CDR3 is TGTGCCAGCAGCCAGGACAGGCTCTCCTACAATGAGCAGTTCTTC.

The CDR3 reads CASSVVQGSGAQYF. CDR3 coding DNA: TGTGCCAGCAGCGTAGTGCAGGGATCGGGGGCGCAGTATTTT. This rearrangement joins TRBV9 to TRBJ2-3; tentative D call: TRBD2 (6 bases). This CDR3 contains 14 residues. The V end lost 0 bases, the J end lost 10 bases, and 15 bases lay between the germline ends. CDR1 is SGDLS and CDR2 is YYNGEE in the germline V gene.

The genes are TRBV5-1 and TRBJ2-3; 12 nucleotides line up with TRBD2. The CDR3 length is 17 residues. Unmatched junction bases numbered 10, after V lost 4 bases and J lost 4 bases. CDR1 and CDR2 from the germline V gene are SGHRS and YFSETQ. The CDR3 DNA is TGCGCCAGCAGCGGCGGGTTACTAGCGGGAGGCGCAGATACGCAGTATTTT. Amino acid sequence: CASSGGLLAGGADTQYF.

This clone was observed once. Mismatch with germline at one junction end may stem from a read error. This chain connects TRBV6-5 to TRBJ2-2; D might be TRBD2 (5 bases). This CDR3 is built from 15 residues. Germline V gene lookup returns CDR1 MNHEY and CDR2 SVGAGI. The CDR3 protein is CASSWVLGVTGELLF. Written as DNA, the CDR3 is TGTGCCAGCAGTTGGGTCCTCGGGGTCACCGGGGAGCTGCTTTTT.

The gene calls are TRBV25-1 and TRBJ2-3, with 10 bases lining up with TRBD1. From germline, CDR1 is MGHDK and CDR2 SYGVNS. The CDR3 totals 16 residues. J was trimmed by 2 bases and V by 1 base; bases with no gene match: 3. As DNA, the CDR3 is TGTGCCAGCAGTGAATTGGGACAGGGGTTCACAGATACGCAGTATTTT. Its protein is CASSELGQGFTDTQYF.

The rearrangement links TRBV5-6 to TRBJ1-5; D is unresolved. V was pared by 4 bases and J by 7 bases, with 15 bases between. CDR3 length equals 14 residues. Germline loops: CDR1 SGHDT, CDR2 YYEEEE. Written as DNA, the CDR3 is TGTGCCAGCAGCCGGCTCTGGGATCCCCAGCCCCAGCATTTT. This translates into CASSRLWDPQPQHF.